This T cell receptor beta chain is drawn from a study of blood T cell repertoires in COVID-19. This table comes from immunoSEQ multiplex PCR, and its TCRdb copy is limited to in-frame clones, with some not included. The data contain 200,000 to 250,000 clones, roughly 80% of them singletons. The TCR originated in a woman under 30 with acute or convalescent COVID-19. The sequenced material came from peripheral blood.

In DNA form, the CDR3 reads TGTGCCAGCAGCCATATGAAGACAGGGCCCCAGAACACTGAAGCTTTCTTT. It is translated as CASSHMKTGPQNTEAFF. The chain is built from TRBV6-2 or TRBV6-3 and TRBJ1-1, with 7 bases that match TRBD1. Trimming took 6 bases from V and 1 from J; bases not matched to a gene: 14. CDR1 MNHEY and CDR2 SVGEGT come from the germline V gene. The CDR3 consists of 17 residues.